The TCR beta chain described here comes from a study of T cell changes during pregnancy in multiple sclerosis. With V trimmed by 5 bases and J by 6 bases, 9 bases remained unmatched. The CDR3 loop spans 14 amino acids. Per the germline V gene, CDR1 is MNHEY and CDR2 is SVGAGI. Libraries were prepared by immunoSEQ multiplex PCR; TCRdb keeps only in-frame clonotypes and omits some of them. In the table there are about 80,000 clones, around 94% of which are singletons. V usage is TRBV6-5 and J usage is TRBJ1-2; 7 nucleotides align to TRBD1. The sequencing here drew on peripheral blood, taken in the second trimester of pregnancy. This clonotype originated in a female donor in good health, enrolled as a control in a pregnancy study. The CDR3 nucleotides are TGTGCCAGCAGTCACGGGACAGAGGTAGATGGCTACACCTTC. Translating gives CASSHGTEVDGYTF.